This paragraph reports one T cell receptor (beta chain). Antigen unknown. The repertoire was sequenced with immunoSEQ multiplex PCR; TCRdb's copy has only in-frame clones and lacks some. The table includes approximately 110,000 clones, about nine tenths detected once. The CDR3 is 14 amino acids. From germline, CDR1 is KGHSH and CDR2 LQKENI. The V end was cut by 4 bases, the J end by 1 base, with 10 bases between. This entry is derived from a study of T cell responses to AZD1222 COVID-19 vaccine. Findings and caveats of the study: Across spike, vaccine-associated CD4 TCRs were found, dominant at 160-218 and 743-854.

The V and J genes are TRBV18 and TRBJ1-1; D is possibly TRBD1 (5 bases). Specimen: peripheral blood, collected on day 0 of AZD1222 vaccination. The receptor comes from an adult in good health. The CDR3 region is CASSRGTPNTEAFF. The CDR3 DNA follows: TGTGCCAGCTCACGTGGGACCCCGAACACTGAAGCTTTCTTT.